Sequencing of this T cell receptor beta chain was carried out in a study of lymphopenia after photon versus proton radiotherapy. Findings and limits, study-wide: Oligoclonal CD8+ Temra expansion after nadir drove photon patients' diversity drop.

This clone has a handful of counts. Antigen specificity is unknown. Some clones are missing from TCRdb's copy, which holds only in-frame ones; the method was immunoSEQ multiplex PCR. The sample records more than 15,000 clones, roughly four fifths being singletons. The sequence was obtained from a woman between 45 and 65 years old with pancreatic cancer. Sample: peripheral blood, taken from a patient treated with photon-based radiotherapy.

The CDR3 DNA is TGTGCCATCAGTGGCACAGGGGTCAGGCCCCAGCATTTT. Residues: CAISGTGVRPQHF. The J gene is TRBJ1-5, the V gene TRBV10-3; 7 bases map to TRBD1. The germline CDR1 and CDR2 sequences are ENHRY and SYGVKD. The junction had 6 bases not matched to a gene; V was cut back by 4 bases and J by 9 bases. The CDR3 totals 13 residues.